This T cell receptor beta chain is from a study of blood T cell repertoires in COVID-19. Overall study: From T cells, B-cell-depleted T cells, or PBMCs came the material, which was cDNA or gDNA.

Libraries were prepared by immunoSEQ multiplex PCR; TCRdb keeps only in-frame clonotypes and omits some of them. The sample holds tens of thousands of clones, just under 80% seen once. This clone was seen only once. CDR1 is MGHRA and CDR2 is YSYEKL in the germline V gene. Unmatched junction bases numbered 5, after V lost 2 bases and J lost 1 base. There are 16 residues in the CDR3. The genes are TRBV4-1 and TRBJ1-1, with 9 bases identical to TRBD1. Material: peripheral blood. The TCR comes from an older man with COVID-19, enrolled during active disease. CDR3 in amino acids: CASSQSKGQGNTEAFF. The CDR3 DNA reads TGCGCCAGCAGCCAATCAAAGGGACAGGGGAACACTGAAGCTTTCTTT.